This TCR beta chain was identified during a study of identifying expanded T cells in peripheral blood. Using immunoSEQ multiplex PCR, the repertoire was profiled, and TCRdb retains in-frame clones only, with some absent. The top ten hold 18% of the sample, which has about 74,000 clones, roughly 81% seen once. Trimming shortened V by 2 bases and J by 3 bases, and 31 bases separated the two germline ends. Per germline, CDR1 LGHNT and CDR2 FRNRAP. CDR3 length: 22 amino acids. The chain has TRBV12-5 and TRBJ2-2; no firm D call. The TCR was taken from a person aged 18 to 75 in good health. The sequenced sample consisted of blood. CDR3 in amino acids: CASGLNPHSFPQGRPDTGELFF. The CDR3 coding sequence is TGTGCTAGTGGTTTGAACCCCCATTCATTCCCACAAGGACGACCGGACACCGGGGAGCTGTTTTTT.